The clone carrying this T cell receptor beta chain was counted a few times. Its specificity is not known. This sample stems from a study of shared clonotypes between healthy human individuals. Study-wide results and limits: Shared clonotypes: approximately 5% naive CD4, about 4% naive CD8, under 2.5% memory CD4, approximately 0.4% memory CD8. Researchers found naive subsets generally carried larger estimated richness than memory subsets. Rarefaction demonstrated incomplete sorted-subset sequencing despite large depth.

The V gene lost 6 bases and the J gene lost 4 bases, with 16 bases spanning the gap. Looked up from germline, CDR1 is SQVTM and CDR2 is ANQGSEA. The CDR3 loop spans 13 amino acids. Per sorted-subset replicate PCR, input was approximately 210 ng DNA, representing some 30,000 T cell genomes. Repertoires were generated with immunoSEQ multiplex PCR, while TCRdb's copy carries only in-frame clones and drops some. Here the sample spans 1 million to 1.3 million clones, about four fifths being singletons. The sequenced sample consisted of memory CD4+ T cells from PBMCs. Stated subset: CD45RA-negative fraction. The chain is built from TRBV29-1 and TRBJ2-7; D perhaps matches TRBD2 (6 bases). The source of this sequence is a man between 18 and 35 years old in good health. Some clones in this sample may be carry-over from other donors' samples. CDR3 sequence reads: CSVGGVGGYEQYF. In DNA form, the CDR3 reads TGCAGCGTCGGTGGTGTGGGGGGATACGAGCAGTACTTC.